These 32 T cell receptor beta chains were sequenced from one sample in a study of blood T cell repertoires in COVID-19 (dated by TCRdb to the early 2020s). Library preparation employed the immunoSEQ multiplex PCR assay. TCRdb provides this immuneACCESS table in a form limited to in-frame rearrangements. Some clones are lacking; in checked studies, under half of them reflect an unresolved V gene, and why the rest are absent is not known. This sample has about 190,000 clones in its table, and around nine tenths of those were observed once. The ten most abundant clones make up 1.5% to 2% of the sample. Sequencing was performed on peripheral blood. The receptors were gathered from a man aged 18 to 35 with active or convalescent COVID-19.

This clone came up a few times. The chain carries TRBV25-1 and TRBJ1-4; TRBD1 aligns across 9 bases. Germline CDR1 and CDR2: MGHDK and SYGVNS. V lost 3 bases, J lost 6 bases, and 5 bases stayed unmatched. The CDR3 extends over 15 amino acids. CDR3 protein: CASSDTGGAYEKLFF. The CDR3 DNA reads as TGTGCCAGCAGTGACACAGGGGGCGCATATGAAAAACTGTTTTTT.

V and J are TRBV19 and TRBJ1-5; D possibly corresponds to TRBD1 (6 bases). V lost 4 bases to trimming and J lost 2 bases, with 18 bases between them. CDR1 and CDR2 from the germline V gene are LNHDA and SQIVND (reference sequence). There are 17 residues in the CDR3. CDR3 bases: TGTGCCAGTAGTAGTTCCGGGACACAAGGAGGCAATCAGCCCCAGCATTTT. Amino acid sequence: CASSSSGTQGGNQPQHF.

The gene calls are TRBV2 and TRBJ2-1, with a possible D match to TRBD1 (5 bases). CDR3 size: 14 residues. Trimming shortened V by 2 bases and J by 8 bases, and 13 bases separated the two germline ends. Germline CDR1 reads SNHLY; CDR2 reads FYNNEI. The CDR3 protein is CASSEFQGSDEQFF. The CDR3 nucleotides read TGTGCCAGCAGTGAATTCCAGGGCTCCGATGAGCAGTTCTTC.

The chain combines TRBV7-3 with TRBJ2-3; D might be TRBD1 (7 bases). CDR1 is SGHTA and CDR2 is FQGTGA in the germline V gene. The CDR3 is 14 amino acids. V lost 5 bases and J lost 2, with 11 bases in between. The CDR3 DNA reads TGTGCCAGCAGCCCAGGGGGGACCACAGATACGCAGTATTTT. Its protein is CASSPGGTTDTQYF. Full variable domain (missing parts from reference TRBV7-3 and TRBJ2-3): GAGVSQTPSNKVTEKGKYVELRCDPISGHTALYWYRQSLGQGPEFLIYFQGTGAADDSGLPNDRFFAVRPEGSVSTLKIQRTERGDSAVYLCASSPGGTTDTQYFGPGTRLTVL.

CDR3 region: CASSSEGEEGGGEKLFF. The CDR3 DNA reads as TGTGCCAGCAGCTCCGAAGGTGAGGAAGGGGGTGGTGAAAAACTGTTTTTT. The genes are TRBV11-2 and TRBJ1-4; D is possibly TRBD1 (6 bases). CDR1 is SGHAT, CDR2 FQNNGV, per germline. Trimming shortened V by 4 bases and J by 7 bases, and 22 bases separated the two germline ends. There are 17 residues in the CDR3.

The J gene is TRBJ1-3, the V gene TRBV5-6; 9 bases match TRBD1. Germline CDR1 is SGHDT and CDR2 is YYEEEE. The CDR3 spans 15 residues. The junction had 2 bases not matched to a gene; V was cut back by 0 bases and J by 4 bases. CDR3 coding DNA: TGTGCCAGCAGCTTGGTTGGGACAGGGGGAAACACCATATATTTT. It encodes CASSLVGTGGNTIYF.

This clone is a singleton in its sample. The chain has TRBV5-1 and TRBJ2-1; D is possibly TRBD1 (6 bases). V was clipped by 0 bases and J by 6 bases, with 10 bases between them. CDR3 length: 14 residues. Germline V lookup: CDR1 SGHRS, CDR2 YFSETQ. The DNA of the CDR3 is TGCGCCAGCAGCTTGGGGGGGCTGGTCAATGAGCAGTTCTTC. Protein: CASSLGGLVNEQFF.

This clone occurred once. The chain employs TRBV7-9 and TRBJ2-7; TRBD1 matches at 11 bases. V gave up 5 bases and J gave up 3 bases; unmatched junction bases: 3. Germline CDR1 SEHNR, CDR2 FQNEAQ (reference sequence). This CDR3 is built from 14 residues. The CDR3 is CASSRGQGVYEQYF. In nucleotides, the CDR3 is TGTGCCAGCAGCCGGGGACAGGGGGTCTACGAGCAGTACTTC.

The chain recombines TRBV5-1 with TRBJ2-3, with 7 bases that match TRBD2. This CDR3 contains 13 residues. In germline, CDR1 is SGHRS, CDR2 YFSETQ. The V and J ends lost 1 base and 5 bases, in that order; junction bases with no gene match: 1. This chain's CDR3 is CASSLRGGDTQYF. As DNA, the CDR3 is TGCGCCAGCAGCTTGCGCGGGGGAGATACGCAGTATTTT.

This clone was found once. The J gene is TRBJ1-5, the V gene TRBV14; D remains ambiguous. Germline V CDR1 and CDR2: SGHDN, FVKESK. This CDR3 spans 13 amino acids. V was cut by 6 bases and J by 0 bases, with 6 bases left in between. This chain's CDR3 is CASREISNQPQHF. For the CDR3, the DNA is TGTGCCAGCAGGGAGATTAGCAATCAGCCCCAGCATTTT.

The chain has TRBV7-8 and TRBJ1-2, with D tentatively TRBD1 (5 bases). The germline gives CDR1 SGHVS, CDR2 FQNEAQ. Trimming removed 5 bases from V and 10 bases from J, with 20 bases in between. The CDR3 has 14 amino acids. The CDR3: CASSPIEDTTSYTF. In nucleotides, the CDR3 is TGTGCCAGCAGCCCGATCGAGGACACCACTTCCTACACCTTC.

This chain links TRBV5-5 with TRBJ2-3; D is perhaps TRBD1 (6 bases). The germline CDR1 and CDR2 sequences are SGHKS and YYEKEE (reference sequence). The V end was cut by 4 bases, the J end by 2 bases, with 14 bases between. The CDR3 has 15 amino acids. The CDR3 is CASSPFGQITDTQYF. The CDR3 DNA follows: TGTGCCAGCAGCCCCTTCGGACAGATCACAGATACGCAGTATTTT.

The chain is built from TRBV6-5 and TRBJ1-4; the D is unclear. Germline V gene lookup returns CDR1 MNHEY and CDR2 SVGAGI. The CDR3 sequence is 14 residues long. The V and J ends lost 5 bases and 0 bases respectively, with 7 bases between them. Here the CDR3 DNA reads TGTGCCAGCAGTACTATGACAACTAATGAAAAACTGTTTTTT. Translation gives CASSTMTTNEKLFF.

V and J are TRBV5-5 and TRBJ1-5; 9 positions agree with TRBD1. Germline loops: CDR1 SGHKS, CDR2 YYEKEE (reference sequence). This CDR3 spans 15 amino acids. The ends lost 0 bases at V and 4 bases at J; junction bases unmatched: 2. The CDR3 coding sequence is TGTGCCAGCAGCTTGGAGGGACAGGGAAATCAGCCCCAGCATTTT. Translated, it gives CASSLEGQGNQPQHF.

This sequence joins TRBV6-2 or TRBV6-3 and TRBJ1-1; D unresolved. The CDR3 length is 13 residues. Germline V lookup: CDR1 MNHEY, CDR2 SVGEGT. Deletions cut 3 bases from V and 7 bases from J, with 12 bases between. This chain's CDR3 is CASSYLQEGEAFF. The CDR3 DNA is TGTGCCAGCAGTTATCTGCAGGAGGGTGAAGCTTTCTTT.

The chain joins TRBV5-1 to TRBJ2-1; 12 nucleotides align to TRBD2. V lost 9 bases and J lost 5; bases outside the gene matches: 21. Germline V CDR1 and CDR2: SGHRS, YFSETQ. CDR3 size: 19 residues. CDR3 nucleotides: TGCGCCACCTCCTTTTCCTATACTAGCGGGAGGTCGACCCACAATGAGCAGTTCTTC. Amino acid sequence: CATSFSYTSGRSTHNEQFF.

This rearrangement joins TRBV4-1 to TRBJ1-6; D remains ambiguous. CDR3 length: 15 residues. V lost 2 bases, J lost 10 bases, and 15 bases lay in between. Looked up from germline, CDR1 is MGHRA and CDR2 is YSYEKL. The CDR3 region has the DNA TGCGCCAGCAGCCAACAGGTTTTCGTCGGCTCACCCCTCCACTTT. It translates to CASSQQVFVGSPLHF.

The chain employs TRBV5-1 and TRBJ2-5; tentatively, D is TRBD1 (5 bases). Germline V gives CDR1 SGHRS, CDR2 YFSETQ. CDR3 size: 16 residues. The V end was cut by 3 bases, the J end by 2 bases, with 17 bases between. DNA for the CDR3: TGCGCCAGCAGCTCGCGTAAGACTGGACAACAAGAGACCCAGTACTTC. Protein sequence: CASSSRKTGQQETQYF.

The chain combines TRBV2 with TRBJ1-1; possible D gene TRBD1, 5 bases. V lost 8 bases, J lost 5 bases, and 24 bases lay in between. This CDR3 contains 16 residues. Germline V CDR1 and CDR2: SNHLY, FYNNEI. The CDR3 protein is CASFSQRKTGGTEAFF. The CDR3 nucleotides read TGTGCCAGCTTCTCGCAAAGAAAAACCGGGGGGACTGAAGCTTTCTTT. Variable domain in full (rest from reference TRBV2 and TRBJ1-1): EPEVTQTPSHQVTQMGQEVILRCVPISNHLYFYWYRQILGQKVEFLVSFYNNEISEKSEIFDDQFSVERPDGSNFTLKIRSTKLEDSAMYFCASFSQRKTGGTEAFFGQGTRLTVV.

The chain recombines TRBV2 with TRBJ1-3, with 7 bases aligning to TRBD1. The CDR3 has 15 residues. J lost 1 base, V lost 4 bases, and 4 bases had no gene match. Germline CDR1 reads SNHLY; CDR2 reads FYNNEI. CDR3 in amino acids: CASSGRDRSGNTIYF. For the CDR3, the DNA is TGTGCCAGCAGTGGACGGGACAGATCTGGAAACACCATATATTTT.

The chain is built from TRBV19 and TRBJ2-7; 8 bases are a match to TRBD1. The V gene's germline CDR1 is LNHDA and CDR2 SQIVND (reference sequence). The CDR3 is 17 residues long. With V trimmed by 1 base and J by 6 bases, 14 bases remained unmatched. Here the CDR3 DNA reads TGTGCCAGTAGTATAGGGACAGGGTGGTCAAGAGTATCCGAGCAGTACTTC. Residues: CASSIGTGWSRVSEQYF. Variable domain in full (rest from reference TRBV19 and TRBJ2-7): DGGITQSPKYLFRKEGQNVTLSCEQNLNHDAMYWYRQDPGQGLRLIYYSQIVNDFQKGDIAEGYSVSREKKESFPLTVTSAQKNPTAFYLCASSIGTGWSRVSEQYFGPGTRLTVT.

V is TRBV5-4 and J is TRBJ2-6, with 11 bases lining up with TRBD2. Unmatched junction bases numbered 5, after V lost 0 bases and J lost 0 bases. Germline values: CDR1 SGHNT, CDR2 YYREEE (reference sequence). This CDR3 has 19 residues. This chain's CDR3 is CASSLGGTSGSSGANVLTF. DNA for the CDR3: TGTGCCAGCAGCTTGGGGGGGACTAGCGGAAGCTCTGGGGCCAACGTCCTGACTTTC.

This clone was found once. The rearrangement joins TRBV29-1 to TRBJ1-1, with TRBD1 identical over 12 bases. CDR3 size: 14 residues. Germline lookup yields CDR1 SQVTM and CDR2 ANQGSEA. Germline trimming cut 6 bases from V and 5 bases from J; bases unmatched to any gene: 7. The CDR3 loop is CSVPGQGANTEAFF. The CDR3 bases are TGCAGCGTCCCGGGACAGGGGGCAAATACTGAAGCTTTCTTT.

The chain uses TRBV2 and TRBJ2-7; 12 bases are a match to TRBD2. The CDR3 contains 17 residues. Trimming removed 8 bases from V and 6 bases from J; junction bases left unmatched: 17. Germline values: CDR1 SNHLY, CDR2 FYNNEI. The CDR3 spells CASGGLAGGRTHGEQYF. CDR3 coding DNA: TGTGCCAGCGGGGGACTAGCGGGTGGTCGAACTCACGGCGAGCAGTACTTC.

The rearrangement links TRBV28 to TRBJ1-3, with D possibly being TRBD1 (6 bases). Trimming left V 8 bases short and J 0 bases short, with 8 bases between. The length of the CDR3 is 13 residues. Germline values: CDR1 MDHEN, CDR2 SYDVKM. The CDR3 coding sequence is TGTGCCAGCCAGGGGCCCTCTGGAAACACCATATATTTT. This encodes CASQGPSGNTIYF. Combining the CDR3 with reference TRBV28 and TRBJ1-3 gives the whole variable domain DVKVTQSSRYLVKRTGEKVFLECVQDMDHENMFWYRQDPGLGLRLIYFSYDVKMKEKGDIPEGYSVSREKKERFSLILESASTNQTSMYLCASQGPSGNTIYFGEGSWLTVV.

V and J are TRBV3-1 (or the pseudogene TRBV3-2) and TRBJ1-6, with no clear D. This CDR3 is built from 15 residues. Germline loops: CDR1 LGHDT, CDR2 YNNKEL (reference sequence). Trimming cost V 1 base and J 5 bases, with 9 bases left between them. The chain's CDR3 is CASSQGRADNSPLHF. Written as DNA, the CDR3 is TGTGCCAGCAGCCAAGGTAGAGCCGATAATTCACCCCTCCACTTT.

V gene TRBV19 combines with J gene TRBJ1-2; 7 positions match TRBD1. This CDR3 contains 18 residues. CDR1 and CDR2 from the germline V gene are LNHDA and SQIVND (reference sequence). The trim removed 2 bases at V and 0 bases at J, leaving 12 bases unmatched. The CDR3: CASSILVIGTAPNYGYTF. The DNA of the CDR3 is TGTGCCAGTAGTATACTTGTTATAGGGACAGCACCTAACTATGGCTACACCTTC.

The rearrangement links TRBV5-1 to TRBJ2-3; D may be TRBD1 (6 bases). Trimming took 6 bases from V and 6 from J, leaving 11 bases between them. Germline V gene data show CDR1 as SGHRS and CDR2 as YFSETQ. The CDR3 contains 12 residues. CDR3 amino acids: CASKGEGDTQYF. The CDR3 nucleotides read TGCGCCAGCAAGGGGGAAGGGGATACGCAGTATTTT.

V is TRBV2 and J is TRBJ2-1; tentative D call: TRBD2 (7 bases). CDR3 length: 17 amino acids. V dropped 3 bases and J dropped 0 bases, with 15 bases sitting between them. Germline V CDR1 and CDR2: SNHLY, FYNNEI. CDR3 sequence (DNA): TGTGCCAGCAGTGAGAGGCGGGGGCGTAACTCCTACAATGAGCAGTTCTTC. Its translation is CASSERRGRNSYNEQFF. Looking up the rest from reference TRBV2 and TRBJ2-1 gives the full variable domain: EPEVTQTPSHQVTQMGQEVILRCVPISNHLYFYWYRQILGQKVEFLVSFYNNEISEKSEIFDDQFSVERPDGSNFTLKIRSTKLEDSAMYFCASSERRGRNSYNEQFFGPGTRLTVL.

The gene calls are TRBV4-3 and TRBJ2-7, with 10 bases lining up with TRBD2. CDR1 and CDR2 from the germline V gene are LGHNA and YSLEER. This CDR3 has 15 amino acids. The ends lost 4 bases at V and 4 bases at J; junction bases unmatched: 7. CDR3 DNA sequence: TGCGCCAGCAGCCCGGCTAGCGGGAGTGCGTACGAGCAGTACTTC. It specifies CASSPASGSAYEQYF.

V is TRBV15 and J is TRBJ2-3; D is uncertain. The CDR3 is 13 residues long. Trimming took off 1 base at V and 6 bases at J, with 8 bases between the two ends. Germline loops: CDR1 LNHNV, CDR2 YYDKDF (reference sequence). This chain's CDR3 is CATSRVRSDTQYF. As DNA, the CDR3 is TGTGCCACCAGCAGAGTCAGAAGTGATACGCAGTATTTT. Supplemented by reference TRBV15 and TRBJ2-3, the full variable domain reads DAMVIQNPRYQVTQFGKPVTLSCSQTLNHNVMYWYQQKSSQAPKLLFHYYDKDFNNEADTPDNFQSRRPNTSFCFLDIRSPGLGDTAMYLCATSRVRSDTQYFGPGTRLTVL.

The chain combines TRBV5-1 with TRBJ2-1; D perhaps matches TRBD2 (5 bases). The germline gives CDR1 SGHRS, CDR2 YFSETQ. Trimming removed 7 bases from V and 6 bases from J, with 14 bases in between. The CDR3 length is 13 residues. The CDR3 region is CASYAIEGNEQFF. In DNA, the CDR3 is TGCGCCAGCTACGCCATCGAGGGCAATGAGCAGTTCTTC.